This is a list of T cell receptor beta chains from one sample in a study of response to subunit inactivated influenza vaccine. A single record per CDR3 protein comes from TCRdb applying MiXCR to the RT-PCR reads. Counted here are about 780,000 distinct CDR3 sequences, about a fifth occurring once; the ten biggest clones make up roughly 10%. This specimen consisted of PBMCs from blood, obtained around 5 days after vaccination. All receptors come from a man aged 45 to 65 who received an inactivated influenza vaccine. CDR3s include the opening cysteine and the closing phenylalanine or tryptophan. D genes are given only for firm matches. Only some rows state a clone size, as once, few, many or a class for expanded clones.

v_call,j_call,clone_size,d_call,cdr3_aa,cdr3_nt
TRBV6-5,TRBJ2-1,.,.,CASSYGMTSSYNEQFF,TGTGCCAGCAGTTACGGGATGACTAGCTCCTACAATGAGCAGTTCTTC
TRBV6-2/TRBV6-3,TRBJ2-3,.,.,CASSGPLLGTRGTYTQYF,TGTGCCAGCAGCGGACCGCTTCTTGGGACCCGCGGCACATATACGCAGTATTTT
TRBV5-1,TRBJ2-7,few,.,CASSWQQSYEQYF,TGCGCCAGCAGCTGGCAGCAGAGCTACGAGCAGTACTTC
TRBV15,TRBJ2-7,few,.,CATSREISYEQYF,TGTGCCACCAGCAGAGAAATATCGTACGAGCAGTACTTC
TRBV20-1,TRBJ1-2,few,.,CSARDTNYGYTF,TGCAGTGCTAGGGACACTAACTATGGCTACACCTTC
TRBV6-1,TRBJ2-2,few,TRBD2,CASSRTSGGNSGELFF,TGTGCCAGCTCGCGGACTAGCGGGGGGAATAGCGGGGAGCTGTTTTTT
TRBV20-1,TRBJ2-7,.,.,CSAREGGQSFGEQYF,TGCAGTGCTAGAGAAGGCGGACAGAGTTTCGGCGAGCAGTACTTC
TRBV23-1,TRBJ1-1,.,.,CASSQYEGFTEAFF,TGCGCCAGCAGTCAATACGAGGGGTTCACTGAAGCTTTCTTT
TRBV5-1,TRBJ2-7,few,TRBD1,CASSFDRGVEQYF,TGCGCCAGCAGCTTTGACAGGGGGGTCGAGCAGTACTTC
TRBV10-3,TRBJ2-3,.,TRBD2,CAAYSGRAYETDTQYF,TGTGCCGCGTATAGCGGGAGGGCCTATGAGACAGATACGCAGTATTTT
TRBV11-3,TRBJ2-3,few,TRBD2,CASSSQPFATSGGPSTDTQYF,TGTGCCAGCAGCTCTCAACCCTTTGCCACTAGCGGGGGGCCTAGCACAGATACGCAGTATTTT
TRBV20-1,TRBJ1-4,few,.,CSARDRPAREKLFF,TGCAGTGCTAGAGATCGCCCGGCGCGAGAAAAACTGTTTTTT
TRBV4-1,TRBJ1-6,.,.,CASSQGIGYNSPLHF,TGCGCCAGCAGCCAGGGGATCGGGTATAATTCACCCCTCCACTTT
TRBV6-5,TRBJ1-5,.,.,CASSYNRRTGDQPQHF,TGTGCCAGCAGCTATAATAGGAGGACTGGCGATCAGCCCCAGCATTTT
TRBV2,TRBJ1-2,few,.,CARRVRHDYGYTF,TGTGCCAGGAGAGTCAGACACGACTATGGCTACACCTTC
TRBV9,TRBJ2-7,.,TRBD1,CASSIRGFSESEQYF,TGTGCCAGCAGCATCAGGGGGTTTTCGGAGAGCGAGCAGTACTTC
TRBV25-1,TRBJ2-3,.,.,CATQGPSLGTQYF,TGTGCTACACAGGGCCCCTCCTTGGGGACGCAGTATTTT
TRBV3-1,TRBJ1-6,.,.,CASSQDLRGGSPLHF,TGTGCCAGCAGCCAAGATCTCCGGGGTGGTTCACCCCTCCACTTT
TRBV7-2,TRBJ1-1,few,.,CASSLEGAFSNTEAFF,TGTGCCAGCAGCTTAGAGGGAGCGTTTAGTAACACTGAAGCTTTCTTT
TRBV18,TRBJ2-7,.,TRBD1,CASSWTGYYEQYF,TGTGCCAGCTCCTGGACAGGATACTACGAGCAGTACTTC
TRBV6-5,TRBJ2-7,.,TRBD1,CASSSTFTGDEQYF,TGTGCCAGCAGTTCAACCTTCACAGGGGACGAGCAGTACTTC
TRBV12-3/TRBV12-4,TRBJ2-5,.,TRBD1,CASSFTGQGPGTQYF,TGTGCCAGCAGTTTTACAGGACAGGGCCCCGGGACCCAGTACTTC
TRBV20-1,TRBJ2-5,.,.,CSAVIETQYF,TGCAGTGCAGTTATAGAGACCCAGTACTTC
TRBV4-1,TRBJ2-7,.,.,CASSQGALGPYEQYF,TGCGCCAGCAGCCAAGGGGCCTTGGGCCCCTACGAGCAGTACTTC